This TCR beta chain was observed in a study of blood T cell repertoires in COVID-19. Across the study: Samples taken during acute and convalescent COVID-19 were collected in the United States, Italy and Spain. PBMCs, B-cell-depleted T cells, or T cells were the source of the cDNA or gDNA that made up the material.

Trimming cost V 3 bases and J 4 bases, with 15 bases left between them. CDR3 length: 15 residues. The germline gives CDR1 LNHDA, CDR2 SQIVND (reference sequence). Authors' methods: Amplification of reference gene primers was used by the study to estimate nucleated cell counts. The method was immunoSEQ multiplex PCR; TCRdb's version includes in-frame clones alone and lacks a portion of them. V and J calls plus clone size are reproduced from that table; the DNA served to infer D and trimming. Of around 50,000 clones listed, around 90% are singletons. Sequencing was performed on peripheral blood. The chain employs TRBV19 and TRBJ1-2; tentatively, D is TRBD1 (6 bases). This receptor was obtained from a man between 50 and 59 years old with active COVID-19. CDR3 residues: CASSMGGADTYGYTF. For the CDR3, the DNA is TGTGCCAGTAGTATGGGGGGGGCTGATACCTATGGCTACACCTTC.